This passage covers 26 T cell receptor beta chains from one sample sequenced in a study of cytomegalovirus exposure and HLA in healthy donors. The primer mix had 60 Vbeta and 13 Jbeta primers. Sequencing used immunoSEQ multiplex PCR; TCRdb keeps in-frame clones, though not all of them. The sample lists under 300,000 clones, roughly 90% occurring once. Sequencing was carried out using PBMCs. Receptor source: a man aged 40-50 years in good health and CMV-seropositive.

In DNA, the CDR3 is TGTGCCAGCAGCCCCACCTATAACTATGGCTACACCTTC. It specifies CASSPTYNYGYTF. The V gene is TRBV14, the J gene TRBJ1-2; D remains unclear. CDR3 length equals 13 residues. Germline CDR1 reads SGHDN; CDR2 reads FVKESK. V lost 4 bases to trimming and J lost 1 base, with 7 bases between them.

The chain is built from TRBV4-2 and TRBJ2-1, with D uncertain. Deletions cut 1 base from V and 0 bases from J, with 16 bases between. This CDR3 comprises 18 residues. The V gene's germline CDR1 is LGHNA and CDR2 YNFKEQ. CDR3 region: CASSQGLRRRSSYNEQFF. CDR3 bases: TGTGCCAGCAGCCAAGGGCTTCGTCGAAGGAGCTCCTACAATGAGCAGTTCTTC.

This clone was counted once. The CDR3 loop reads CASSPYGTDTQYF. DNA of the CDR3: TGCGCCAGCAGCCCCTATGGCACAGATACGCAGTATTTT. The chain recombines TRBV5-1 with TRBJ2-3, with unresolved D. V lost 4 bases, J lost 1 base, and 7 bases lay in between. CDR1 is SGHRS, CDR2 YFSETQ, per germline. The CDR3 sequence is 13 residues long.

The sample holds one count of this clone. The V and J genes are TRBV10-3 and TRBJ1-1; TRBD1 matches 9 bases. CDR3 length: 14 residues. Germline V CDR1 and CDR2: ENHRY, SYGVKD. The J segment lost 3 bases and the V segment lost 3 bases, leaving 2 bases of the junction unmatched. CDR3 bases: TGTGCCATCAGTGATGACAGGGGGGACACTGAAGCTTTCTTT. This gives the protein CAISDDRGDTEAFF.

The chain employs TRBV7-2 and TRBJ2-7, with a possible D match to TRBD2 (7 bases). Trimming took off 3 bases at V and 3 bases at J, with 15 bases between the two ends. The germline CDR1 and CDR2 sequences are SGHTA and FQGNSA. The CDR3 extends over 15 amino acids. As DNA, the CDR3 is TGTGCCAGCAGCTTCGGGGGCGGGAGCGGCTACGAGCAGTACTTC. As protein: CASSFGGGSGYEQYF.

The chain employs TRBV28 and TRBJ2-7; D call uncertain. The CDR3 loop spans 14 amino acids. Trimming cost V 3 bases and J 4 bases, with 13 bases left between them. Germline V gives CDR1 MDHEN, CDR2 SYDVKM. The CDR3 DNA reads TGTGCCAGCAGTTTCGCCTACCCAAATTACGAGCAGTACTTC. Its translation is CASSFAYPNYEQYF.

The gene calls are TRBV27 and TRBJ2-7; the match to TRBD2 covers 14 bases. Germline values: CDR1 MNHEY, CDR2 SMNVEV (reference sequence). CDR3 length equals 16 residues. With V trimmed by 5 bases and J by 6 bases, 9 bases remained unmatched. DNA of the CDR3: TGTGCCAGCAGTAGGAAGGGACTAGCGGGAGAGGGCGAGCAGTACTTC. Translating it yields CASSRKGLAGEGEQYF.

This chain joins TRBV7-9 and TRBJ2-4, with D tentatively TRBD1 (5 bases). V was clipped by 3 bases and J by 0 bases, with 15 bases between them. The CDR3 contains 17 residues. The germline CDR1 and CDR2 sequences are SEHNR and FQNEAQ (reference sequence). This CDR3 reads CASSFRQPFGAKNIQYF. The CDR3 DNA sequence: TGTGCCAGCAGCTTCCGACAGCCCTTTGGAGCCAAAAACATTCAGTACTTC. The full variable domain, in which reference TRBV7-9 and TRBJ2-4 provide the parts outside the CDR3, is DTGVSQNPRHKITKRGQNVTFRCDPISEHNRLYWYRQTLGQGPEFLTYFQNEAQLEKSRLLSDRFSAERPKGSFSTLEIQRTEQGDSAMYLCASSFRQPFGAKNIQYFGAGTRLSVL.

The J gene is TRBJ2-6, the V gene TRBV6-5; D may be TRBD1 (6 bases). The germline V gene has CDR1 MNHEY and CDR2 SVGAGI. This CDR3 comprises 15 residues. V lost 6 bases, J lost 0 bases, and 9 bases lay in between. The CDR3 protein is CASRSRGSGANVLTF. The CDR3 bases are TGTGCCAGCAGGTCCAGGGGCTCTGGGGCCAACGTCCTGACTTTC.

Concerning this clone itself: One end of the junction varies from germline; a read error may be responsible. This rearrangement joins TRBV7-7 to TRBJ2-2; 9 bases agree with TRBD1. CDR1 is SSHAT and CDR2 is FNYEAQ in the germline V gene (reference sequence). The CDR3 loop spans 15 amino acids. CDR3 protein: CASSTGGASGGELFF. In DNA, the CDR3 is TGTGCTAGCAGCACAGGGGGCGCGTCTGGCGGGGAGCTGTTTTTT.

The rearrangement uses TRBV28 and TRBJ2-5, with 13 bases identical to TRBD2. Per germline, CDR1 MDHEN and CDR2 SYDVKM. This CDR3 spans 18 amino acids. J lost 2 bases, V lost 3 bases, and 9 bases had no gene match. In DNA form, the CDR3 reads TGTGCCAGCAGTTTGGGGACTAGCGGGACACGGTGGCAAGAGACCCAGTACTTC. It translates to CASSLGTSGTRWQETQYF.

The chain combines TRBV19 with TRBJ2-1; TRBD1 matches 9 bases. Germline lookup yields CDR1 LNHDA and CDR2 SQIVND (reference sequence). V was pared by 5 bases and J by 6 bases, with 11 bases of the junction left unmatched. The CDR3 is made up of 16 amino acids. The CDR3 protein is CASSRRGTGYSNEQFF. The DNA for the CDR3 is TGTGCCAGTAGTCGTCGTGGGACAGGGTACTCCAATGAGCAGTTCTTC.

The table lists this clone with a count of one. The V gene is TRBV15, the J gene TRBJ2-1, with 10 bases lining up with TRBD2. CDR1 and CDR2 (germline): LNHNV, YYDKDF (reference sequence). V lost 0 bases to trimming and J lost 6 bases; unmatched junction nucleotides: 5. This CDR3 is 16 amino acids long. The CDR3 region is CATSREIAGGGNEQFF. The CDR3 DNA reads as TGTGCCACCAGCAGAGAAATAGCGGGAGGAGGCAATGAGCAGTTCTTC.

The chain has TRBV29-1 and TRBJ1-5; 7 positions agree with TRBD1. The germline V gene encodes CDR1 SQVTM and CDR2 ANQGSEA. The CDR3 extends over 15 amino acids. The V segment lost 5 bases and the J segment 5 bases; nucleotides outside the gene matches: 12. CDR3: CSVSVVRGRDQPQHF. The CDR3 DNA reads TGCAGCGTTAGTGTGGTTAGGGGGCGAGATCAGCCCCAGCATTTT.

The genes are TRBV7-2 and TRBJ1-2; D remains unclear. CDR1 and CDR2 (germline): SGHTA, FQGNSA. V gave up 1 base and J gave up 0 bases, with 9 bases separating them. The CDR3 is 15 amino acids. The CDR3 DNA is TGTGCCAGCAGCTTAGAGGAGGGAGCTAACTATGGCTACACCTTC. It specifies CASSLEEGANYGYTF.

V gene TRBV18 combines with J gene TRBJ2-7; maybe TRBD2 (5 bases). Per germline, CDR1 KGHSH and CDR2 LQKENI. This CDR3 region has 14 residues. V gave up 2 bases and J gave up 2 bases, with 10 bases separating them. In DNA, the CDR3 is TGTGCCAGCTCACCATCCAGCGGAACCTACGAGCAGTACTTC. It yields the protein CASSPSSGTYEQYF.

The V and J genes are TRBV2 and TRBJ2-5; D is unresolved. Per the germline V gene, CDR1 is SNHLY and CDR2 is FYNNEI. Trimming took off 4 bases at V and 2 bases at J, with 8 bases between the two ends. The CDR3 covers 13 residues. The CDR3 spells CASSVRLQETQYF. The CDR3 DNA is TGTGCCAGCAGTGTTCGGTTACAAGAGACCCAGTACTTC. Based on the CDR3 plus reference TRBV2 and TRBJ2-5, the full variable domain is EPEVTQTPSHQVTQMGQEVILRCVPISNHLYFYWYRQILGQKVEFLVSFYNNEISEKSEIFDDQFSVERPDGSNFTLKIRSTKLEDSAMYFCASSVRLQETQYFGPGTRLLVL.

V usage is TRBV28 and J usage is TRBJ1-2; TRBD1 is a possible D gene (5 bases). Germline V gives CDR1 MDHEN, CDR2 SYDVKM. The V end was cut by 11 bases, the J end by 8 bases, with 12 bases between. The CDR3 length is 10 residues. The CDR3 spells CASQGWGYTF. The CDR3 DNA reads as TGTGCCTCTCAGGGTTGGGGCTACACCTTC.

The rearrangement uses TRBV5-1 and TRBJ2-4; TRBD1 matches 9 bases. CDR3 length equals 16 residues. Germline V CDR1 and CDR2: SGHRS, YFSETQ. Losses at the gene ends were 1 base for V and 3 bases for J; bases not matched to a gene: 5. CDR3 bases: TGCGCCAGCAGCTTGACAGGGGGCTTGGGCAAAAACATTCAGTACTTC. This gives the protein CASSLTGGLGKNIQYF.

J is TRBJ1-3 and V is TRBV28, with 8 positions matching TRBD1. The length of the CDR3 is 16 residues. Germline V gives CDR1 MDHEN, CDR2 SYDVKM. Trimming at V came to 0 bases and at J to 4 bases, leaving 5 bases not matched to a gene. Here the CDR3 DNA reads TGTGCCAGCAGTTTATGGGGCAGGGGGCGAGGAAACACCATATATTTT. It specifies CASSLWGRGRGNTIYF.

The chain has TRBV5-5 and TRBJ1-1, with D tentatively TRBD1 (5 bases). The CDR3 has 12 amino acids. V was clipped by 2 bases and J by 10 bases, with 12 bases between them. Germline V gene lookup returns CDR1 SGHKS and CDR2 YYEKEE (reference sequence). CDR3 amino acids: CASSLGDFGAFF. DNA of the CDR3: TGTGCCAGCAGCTTAGGGGATTTCGGAGCTTTCTTT. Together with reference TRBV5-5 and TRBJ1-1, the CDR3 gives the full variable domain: DAGVTQSPTHLIKTRGQQVTLRCSPISGHKSVSWYQQVLGQGPQFIFQYYEKEERGRGNFPDRFSARQFPNYSSELNVNALLLGDSALYLCASSLGDFGAFFGQGTRLTVV.

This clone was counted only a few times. The CDR3 nucleotides read TGTGCCATCAGTTTTGGAGGGGGCGCTCAGGGAGAGACCCAGTACTTC. Amino acid sequence: CAISFGGGAQGETQYF. This chain links TRBV10-3 with TRBJ2-5; D may be TRBD1 (7 bases). The V end lost 5 bases, the J end lost 4 bases, and 20 bases lay between the germline ends. The CDR3 has 16 residues. Germline lookup yields CDR1 ENHRY and CDR2 SYGVKD.

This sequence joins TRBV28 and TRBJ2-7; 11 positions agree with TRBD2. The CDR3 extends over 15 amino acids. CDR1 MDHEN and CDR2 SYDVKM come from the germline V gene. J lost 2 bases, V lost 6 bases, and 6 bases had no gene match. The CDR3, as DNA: TGTGCCAGCAGACCCCTAGCGGGAGGCCCCTACGAGCAGTACTTC. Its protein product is CASRPLAGGPYEQYF.

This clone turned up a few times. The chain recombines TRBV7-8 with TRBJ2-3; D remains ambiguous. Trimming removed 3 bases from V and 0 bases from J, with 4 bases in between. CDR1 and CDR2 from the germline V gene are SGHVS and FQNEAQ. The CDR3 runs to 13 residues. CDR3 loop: CASSLYSTDTQYF. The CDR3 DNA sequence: TGTGCCAGCAGCTTGTATAGCACAGATACGCAGTATTTT.

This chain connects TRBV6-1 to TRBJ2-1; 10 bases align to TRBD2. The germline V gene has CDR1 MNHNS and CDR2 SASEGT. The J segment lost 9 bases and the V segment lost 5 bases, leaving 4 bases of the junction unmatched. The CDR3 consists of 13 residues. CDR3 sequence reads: CASSLAGVSEQFF. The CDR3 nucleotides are TGTGCCAGCAGTCTAGCGGGAGTATCTGAGCAGTTCTTC.

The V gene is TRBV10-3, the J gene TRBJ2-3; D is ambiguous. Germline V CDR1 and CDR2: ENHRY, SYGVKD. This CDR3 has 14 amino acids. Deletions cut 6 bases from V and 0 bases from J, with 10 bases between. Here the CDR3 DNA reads TGTGCCATCAGGGCGATGACTAGCACAGATACGCAGTATTTT. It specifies CAIRAMTSTDTQYF.